This TCR beta chain was sequenced during a study of blood T cells in healthy people across ages. Trimming removed 7 bases from V and 7 bases from J, with 10 bases in between. The CDR3 has 12 amino acids. Germline values: CDR1 MNHNY, CDR2 SVGAGI (reference sequence). Primed by a sample-barcoded 5' primer and a J-beta primer mix, a second PCR proceeded for 7 to 11 cycles. MiXCR, applied by TCRdb to the 5' RACE reads, yields one record per CDR3 protein. Of about 780,000 distinct CDR3 sequences listed, approximately 65% are singletons. Sequences were obtained from blood. The rearrangement uses TRBV6-6 and TRBJ1-4; D might be TRBD1 (5 bases). This TCR was recovered from a man aged 25-45 years in good health. The CDR3 DNA reads TGTGCCAGCACCCGGGGGAGTGAAAAACTGTTTTTT. Protein sequence: CASTRGSEKLFF.